The entry below gives a single T cell receptor (beta chain) sequence along with its context. This clonotype was found a few times. Its antigen has not been determined. Base qualities are not provided; no much larger clone lies one nucleotide away. The TCR template was genomic DNA extracted from bulk tumor tissue, and roughly 600 ng of gDNA was amplified for each sample. During surgery, multiple biopsies were taken from each primary tumor and placed as far apart as possible within the tumor mass. Patients in the study cohort, which was described as untreated, were newly diagnosed NSCLC cases going through curative surgery. The donors were about 14 patients with newly diagnosed non-small cell lung cancer who were having surgery with curative intent. Two independent pathologists reviewed the resected tumor masses. Sequencing was performed only on DNA and RNA samples of high quality. The TCR beta CDR3 region was amplified with a multiplex PCR system whose first round of approximately 10 cycles used 32 V-gene forward primers and 13 J-gene reverse primers. A QIAGEN Multiplex PCR Kit was used for first-round PCR, and the primer sequences were filed in Chinese patent CN105087789A. Illumina universal primers were attached in a second round of PCR run with the Phusion High-Fidelity PCR Kit. The TCR libraries underwent paired-end sequencing with a read length of 151 bp on the Illumina HiSeq X Ten platform. The authors' analysis ran thus. Reads lacking multiplex PCR primers were removed with Cutadapt, read pairs were merged with PEAR, and CDR3 regions were called with MiXCR default settings. Shannon entropy measured repertoire diversity, while clonality was calculated as one minus the Shannon entropy divided by the ln of the count of productive unique sequences. A clonotype counted as a dominant or high-frequency T-cell clone when its frequency was 0.5% or higher. Through fastp at Q25 and MiXCR, TCRdb rebuilt clones from the public reads, retaining in-frame beta chains. Each CDR3 protein appears once, grouped with its most common genes and DNA. The V and J calls follow TCRdb's processing rather than the paper's. In all, the sample holds more than 9,500 distinct CDR3 sequences, and less than 25% of those were seen once. The ten largest account for approximately 4.6% of the sample.

This sample is drawn from a study of immune heterogeneity within non-small cell lung tumors (dated by TCRdb to between 2017 and 2018). Concerning the study at large: Histology comprised several squamous cell carcinomas, approximately nine non-squamous carcinomas and 1 tumor not otherwise specified. Binding of neoantigens to the HLA alleles of each patient was predicted with netMHCpan-3.0 for mutant peptides of 8 to 11 amino acids. To examine intratumoral immune heterogeneity, the study used whole-exome sequencing, RNA-seq and TCR beta repertoire sequencing on multiple spatially distinct regions of each NSCLC tumor. TCR repertoire analysis included more than 55 tumor loci from approximately 15 patients, whereas transcriptome data included only about 43 loci from 11 to 12 patients.

Results the study describes overall, beyond this receptor: For the most part, high-frequency TCR beta clonotypes differed from one individual patient to another. Local tumor mutational burden and local T-cell repertoire clonality had a statistically significant but moderate positive correlation (R 0.3 to 0.35). Identical dominant CDR3B clonotypes recurred across loci within a patient, yet different tumor locations also harbored unique high-frequency clones.

CDR1 and CDR2, looked up from the germline V gene, are MNHNS and SASEGT. The cysteine opens and the phenylalanine closes a CDR3 of 14 amino acids. The retained sequence is limited to the CDR3, 42 bases, with the frame set at the first base. Deletion took 5 bases off V and 2 bases off J, with a span of 13 bases between the germline ends. This receptor was taken from a man in his sixties with non-small cell lung cancer. The chain was built from TRBV6-1 and TRBJ2-7; the D region possibly corresponds to TRBD1 (6 bases align). Sequencing input: lung tumor tissue. The DNA reads as follows: TGTGCCAGCAGTCGTCAATGGACAGCCTACGAGCAGTACTTC. Protein translation: CASSRQWTAYEQYF.